The source of this T cell receptor (beta chain) is a study of shared clonotypes between healthy human individuals. This CDR3 is built from 14 residues. Looked up from germline, CDR1 is SGHDN and CDR2 is FVKESK. Trimming shortened V by 1 base and J by 7 bases, and 13 bases separated the two germline ends. Broader study findings: Lower generation probabilities were found for non-shared clonotypes than for those shared by all four donors.

Deep-level assay runs were performed. TCRdb's table, derived via immunoSEQ multiplex PCR, lists solely in-frame clones and lacks some. The data show about 2.4 million clones, about 92% seen once. Regarding this clone: Its matching antigen is unknown.

All donors were Caucasian adults living in Nashville, Tennessee. V gene TRBV14 combines with J gene TRBJ1-2; D possibly corresponds to TRBD1 (6 bases). The source of this sequence is a man between 18 and 35 years old in good health. The sample comprised naive CD4+ T cells sorted from blood. The subset: CD45RA+ positively selected. Written as DNA, the CDR3 is TGTGCCAGCAGCCAAGTTGAACAGGGAGGTGGCTACACCTTC. Residues: CASSQVEQGGGYTF.